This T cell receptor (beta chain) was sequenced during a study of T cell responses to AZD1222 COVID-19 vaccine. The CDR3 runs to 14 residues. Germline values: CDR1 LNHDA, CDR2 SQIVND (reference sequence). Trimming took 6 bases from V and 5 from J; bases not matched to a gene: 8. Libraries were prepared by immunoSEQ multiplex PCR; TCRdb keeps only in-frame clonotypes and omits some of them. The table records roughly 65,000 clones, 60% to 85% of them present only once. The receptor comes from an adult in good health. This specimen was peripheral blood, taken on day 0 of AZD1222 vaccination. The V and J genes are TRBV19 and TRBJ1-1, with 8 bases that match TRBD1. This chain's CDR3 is CASRTTGVGTEAFF. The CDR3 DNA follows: TGTGCCAGTAGGACGACAGGGGTTGGGACTGAAGCTTTCTTT.